This T cell receptor (beta chain) was captured by sequencing in a study of T cells in Graves' hyperthyroidism and ophthalmopathy. Patients with uncontrolled infections, other autoimmune diseases, pregnancy or lactation were excluded. Diagnostic decisions used clinical symptoms, serum thyroxine and TRAb, thyroid ultrasound and orbital computed tomography. Study observations and caveats: Most thyroid clonotypes that were expanded above 0.001 also turned up in blood. From stable hyperthyroidism, ophthalmopathy was separated by a 13 V-J model.

The V gene end was trimmed by 8 bases and the J gene end by 5 bases; junction bases not matched to a gene: 5. The germline CDR1 and CDR2 sequences are SEHNR and FQNEAQ (reference sequence). The CDR3 spans 12 residues. A word on this clonotype: The antigen is not known.

RNA transcripts yielded amplified TCR beta CDR3 regions. TCR CDR3 underwent first-round RT-PCR with the HTBI primer set. MiXCR was run by TCRdb on the multiplex PCR reads, yielding one entry per CDR3 protein. The sample consists of approximately 640,000 distinct CDR3 sequences, roughly 46% of them appearing once. The specimen was peripheral blood or thyroid tissue (not recorded which). V and J are TRBV7-9 and TRBJ2-5; 7 bases agree with TRBD1. The receptor was isolated from an adult man with Graves' disease, either hyperthyroidism or ophthalmopathy (not recorded which). Here the CDR3 reads CASADRAETQYF. The CDR3 region has the DNA TGTGCCAGCGCCGACAGGGCTGAGACCCAGTACTTC.